One T cell receptor beta chain is described in this entry. This specimen belongs to a study of shared clonotypes between healthy human individuals. The assay was immunoSEQ multiplex PCR, and TCRdb's table has in-frame clones only and misses some. The sample includes approximately 640,000 clones, 90% of them seen just once. Trimming removed 7 bases at V and 4 bases at J, with 7 bases between. The CDR3 totals 11 residues. Germline-derived CDR1 and CDR2 are LNHNV and YYDKDF (reference sequence). The clonotype originates from a man aged 18 to 29 in good health. Some clones in this sample may be carry-over from other donors' samples. The V and J genes are TRBV15 and TRBJ1-1; a possible D gene is TRBD1 (6 bases). Sequencing was carried out using memory CD8+ T cells from PBMCs. Stated subset: CD45RO+ cells pooled with CCR7-negative TemRA cells. The CDR3 DNA sequence: TGTGCCACCATACAGGGCACTGAAGCTTTCTTT. This translates into CATIQGTEAFF.